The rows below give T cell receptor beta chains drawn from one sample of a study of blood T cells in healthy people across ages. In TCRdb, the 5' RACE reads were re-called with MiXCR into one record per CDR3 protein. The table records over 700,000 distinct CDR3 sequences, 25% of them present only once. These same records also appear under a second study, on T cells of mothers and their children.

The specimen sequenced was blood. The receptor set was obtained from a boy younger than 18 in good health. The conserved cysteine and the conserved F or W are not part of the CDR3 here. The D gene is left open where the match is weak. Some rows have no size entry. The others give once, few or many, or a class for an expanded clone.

ASRPVGFGANEQF	TRBV2	TRBJ2-1	.	13	.
ATSLSANYGYT	TRBV24-1	TRBJ1-2	.	11	few
ARKVAGLLVAKNIQY	TRBV7-3	TRBJ2-4	TRBD2	15	few
ASSPAGPYEQY	TRBV5-1	TRBJ2-7	.	11	.
ASSENVFGNTIY	TRBV10-2	TRBJ1-3	.	12	.
ASSFGTADFETQY	TRBV5-4	TRBJ2-5	TRBD1	13	.
ASSLTPAVNEQF	TRBV5-1	TRBJ2-1	.	12	.
ASSLFTGGNEQF	TRBV7-9	TRBJ2-1	TRBD2	12	.
ASSPRNLAGGADTQY	TRBV4-1	TRBJ2-3	TRBD1	15	.
ASSLFGNRGEEQY	TRBV7-9	TRBJ2-7	TRBD1	13	.
ASSLGAGGYVNEQF	TRBV7-9	.	TRBD1	14	few
ASSQATGWNEQF	TRBV4-1	TRBJ2-1	TRBD1	12	.
ASAVGLLEKLF	TRBV27	TRBJ1-4	.	11	few
ASRTGGELF	TRBV6-6	TRBJ1-4	.	9	.
SAPGDRDYNEQF	TRBV20-1	TRBJ2-1	TRBD1	12	many
ASSHPGEGTDTQY	TRBV7-9	TRBJ2-3	.	13	.
SAEDRRSSGEKLF	TRBV20-1	TRBJ1-4	.	13	.
ASSAGGYRTTNEKLF	TRBV9	TRBJ1-4	TRBD1	15	.
SASASTGELF	TRBV20-1	TRBJ2-2	.	10	few
SARLAGKYEQY	TRBV20-1	TRBJ2-7	.	11	few
ASSFQGIDSGNTIY	TRBV12-3/TRBV12-4	TRBJ1-3	.	14	few
ASSDLSGRGDYEQY	TRBV25-1	TRBJ2-7	TRBD2	14	few
AISELKSGEQY	TRBV10-3	TRBJ2-7	.	11	few
ASGLRTGAYEQY	TRBV7-2	TRBJ2-7	TRBD1	12	few
ASSPHRDTDIQY	TRBV28	TRBJ2-4	.	12	few
ASSRLTSYNEQF	TRBV5-1	TRBJ2-1	.	12	.
ASSSGQNNEQF	TRBV7-6	TRBJ2-1	.	11	.
ASRIAAGKETQY	TRBV7-2	TRBJ2-5	TRBD2	12	many
ASSLTEGYNEQF	TRBV27	TRBJ2-1	.	12	.
ASSPGGDPGQPQH	TRBV5-1	TRBJ1-5	.	13	.
ASSAPSGGADTQY	TRBV9	TRBJ2-3	TRBD2	13	.
ASSLLRYGYT	TRBV7-8	TRBJ1-2	.	10	.
ASSVVGGRHTEAF	TRBV9	TRBJ1-1	.	13	.
ASQPQGATNEKLF	TRBV2	TRBJ1-4	TRBD1	13	.
ASSLFRDSPLH	TRBV28	TRBJ1-6	.	11	few
ASSGSREGFNEQF	TRBV11-1	.	.	13	.
ASSLAVGGSIYEQY	TRBV5-1	.	TRBD2	14	.
SARASGGALETQY	TRBV20-1	TRBJ2-5	TRBD2	13	few
SVPGQGTGGYT	TRBV29-1	TRBJ1-2	TRBD1	11	.
SVEVVEGFYQETQY	TRBV29-1	TRBJ2-5	.	14	few
ASSPRTGYAYEQY	TRBV28	TRBJ2-7	TRBD1	13	.
SATVLGDRSGYT	TRBV20-1	TRBJ1-2	.	12	few
ASSPETSGSSEQY	TRBV12-3/TRBV12-4	TRBJ2-7	.	13	many
ASSHRGNTEAF	TRBV7-9	TRBJ1-1	.	11	few
ASSLSSASRRWGTQY	TRBV11-2	TRBJ2-5	.	15	.
SARDRFRHSTDTQY	TRBV20-1	TRBJ2-3	.	14	.
ASSLYQGDYEQY	TRBV12-3/TRBV12-4	TRBJ2-7	TRBD1	12	.
ASSSDRDPYNEQF	TRBV5-1	TRBJ2-1	TRBD1	13	few
SASGSYHEQY	TRBV20-1	.	.	10	few
ASSFRVPNTGELF	TRBV28	TRBJ2-2	.	13	few
ASSELSGVYNEQF	TRBV6-1	.	TRBD2	13	once
ASSLASGEAF	TRBV5-1	TRBJ1-1	.	10	few
ASSLATSAGELF	TRBV5-1	TRBJ2-2	TRBD2	12	few